Listed below are T cell receptor beta chains from one sample, sequenced in a study of T-cell reconstitution after alpha-beta-depleted transplantation in children. TCRdb redid the calling of the PCR reads with MiXCR, one entry per CDR3 protein. The sample lists over 200,000 distinct CDR3 sequences, about 11% occurring once. Sequences were derived from PBMCs, sampled before TCRalphabeta/CD19-depleted stem cell transplant. These receptors all stem from a child younger than two with acute myeloid leukemia, due to receive a stem cell transplant. Each CDR3 is given with its conserved first and last residue. D genes are given only for firm matches. Where a row states a size, it is once, few, many or the class of an expanded clone; other rows omit it.

v_call	clone_size	j_call	d_call	cdr3_nt	cdr3_aa
TRBV28	many	TRBJ1-2	NA	TGTGCCAGCGCCGAGGTGTTATCTAACTATGGCTACACCTTC	CASAEVLSNYGYTF
TRBV7-8	many	TRBJ2-3	NA	TGTGCCAGACTAACAGATACGCAGTATTTT	CARLTDTQYF
TRBV6-1	NA	TRBJ2-7	TRBD1	TGTGCCAGCAGTGGGCCCGACAGGGGAAATTACGAGCAGTACTTC	CASSGPDRGNYEQYF
TRBV20-1	many	TRBJ2-3	TRBD2	TGCAGTGCTAGACCAGCGGGAGGGCCCGCAGATACGCAGTATTTT	CSARPAGGPADTQYF
TRBV11-2	many	TRBJ2-5	NA	TGTGCCAGCAGCTTAAGGGCGGGACCTCCCCAAGAGACCCAGTACTTC	CASSLRAGPPQETQYF
TRBV11-2	many	TRBJ2-7	NA	TGTGCCAGCACCCTTACCCCGGGGGCGGCATACGAGCAGTACTTC	CASTLTPGAAYEQYF
TRBV20-1	many	TRBJ2-3	NA	TGCAGTGCTAGAGATTTAAATCGTTCCACAGATACGCAGTATTTT	CSARDLNRSTDTQYF
TRBV7-9	many	TRBJ2-1	TRBD2	TGTGCCAGCAGCTTAGATGCCCTAGCGGGAGCTGCAAATCCGAATGAGCAGTTCTTC	CASSLDALAGAANPNEQFF
TRBV20-1	many	TRBJ2-1	NA	TGCAGTGCTAGAGATCGGGGGATCTCCTACAATGAGCAGTTCTTC	CSARDRGISYNEQFF
TRBV15	many	TRBJ2-3	TRBD2	TGTGCCACCAGCACGCGGGGGGGGAGCACAGATACGCAGTATTTT	CATSTRGGSTDTQYF
TRBV6-5	many	TRBJ2-7	NA	TGTGCCAGCAGTTACTCGAGTGAGCAGTACTTC	CASSYSSEQYF
TRBV20-1	many	TRBJ1-5	NA	TGCAGTGCAACCGACAGGAACAATCAGCCCCAGCATTTT	CSATDRNNQPQHF
TRBV6-2/TRBV6-3	many	TRBJ2-5	NA	TGTGCCAGCAGTGGGGCCGGGGAGACCCAGTACTTC	CASSGAGETQYF
TRBV5-1	many	TRBJ2-3	NA	TGCGCCAGCAGCTTTATCAAGGAGACAGATACGCAGTATTTT	CASSFIKETDTQYF
TRBV12-3/TRBV12-4	many	TRBJ1-1	NA	TGTGCCAGCAAAATAGGGAGAAACACTGAAGCTTTCTTT	CASKIGRNTEAFF
TRBV5-1	many	TRBJ2-1	TRBD1	TGCGCCAGCAGCTCGGACAGGGGCGATGAGCAGTTCTTC	CASSSDRGDEQFF
TRBV5-1	many	TRBJ1-5	TRBD1	TGCGCCAGCAGCTTGGAGCCCACAGGGGGTCAGCCCCAGCATTTT	CASSLEPTGGQPQHF
TRBV28	few	TRBJ2-1	TRBD1	TGTGCCAGCAGTTTACAGGGGGCACGGAAACGGCTGAATGAGCAGTTCTTC	CASSLQGARKRLNEQFF
TRBV5-1	many	TRBJ1-3	TRBD1	TGCGCCAGCAGCTCAATCCAGGGGGTTTCTATTGGAAACACCATATATTTT	CASSSIQGVSIGNTIYF
TRBV20-1	few	TRBJ2-1	TRBD1	TGCAGTGCCACCCAGGGGGCCACCTACAATGAGCAGTTCTTC	CSATQGATYNEQFF
TRBV12-3/TRBV12-4	many	TRBJ2-1	TRBD2	TGTGCCAGCACCCTACTAGCGGGTCTCTCCTACAATGAGCAGTTCTTC	CASTLLAGLSYNEQFF
TRBV12-3/TRBV12-4	many	TRBJ2-3	TRBD2	TGTGCCAGCAGTTCGACTAGCGAATTCACAGATACGCAGTATTTT	CASSSTSEFTDTQYF
TRBV6-1	many	TRBJ2-5	NA	TGTGCCAGCAGTGATGGACAGATCCAAGAGACCCAGTACTTC	CASSDGQIQETQYF
TRBV15	many	TRBJ1-4	NA	TGTGCCACCAGCGGGTCGGCAGAAAAACTGTTTTTT	CATSGSAEKLFF